These T cell receptor beta chains were read from a single sample in a study of OX40 agonist ivuxolimab in advanced cancers. The protocol was immunoSEQ multiplex PCR, while the TCRdb copy is restricted to in-frame clones and leaves out a portion. The sample includes 25,000 to 35,000 clones, approximately 86% of them seen just once. The material sequenced was CD4+ or CD8+ T cells sorted from blood, taken in a trial of the OX40 agonist ivuxolimab. The receptor source for this set is an adult with an advanced solid tumor such as melanoma, head and neck, liver or kidney cancer. Both conserved end residues are part of each CDR3. A D gene is named only where the DNA matches it firmly. Clone size is given for some rows only: seen once, a few or many times, or a class if the clone is expanded.

v_gene,len,d_gene,abundance,j_gene,CDR3aa,CDR3nt
TRBV5-1,15,NA,medium-sized,TRBJ2-5,CASSWRGVGQETQYF,TGTGCCAGCAGCTGGCGTGGGGTTGGCCAAGAGACCCAGTACTTC
TRBV4-1,15,NA,NA,TRBJ2-2,CASSQVGVGTGELFF,TGCGCCAGCAGCCAAGTGGGGGTAGGCACCGGGGAGCTGTTTTTT
TRBV21-1,15,NA,NA,TRBJ2-1,CATPDGGMGYNEQFF,TGTGCCACCCCCGACGGGGGGATGGGTTACAATGAGCAGTTCTTC
TRBV28,14,NA,few,TRBJ1-1,CASSLRSELAEAFF,TGTGCCAGCAGTTTACGGTCTGAATTAGCTGAAGCTTTCTTT
TRBV6-5,13,NA,NA,TRBJ1-5,CATKGSTGQPQHF,TGTGCCACTAAAGGCTCGACCGGTCAGCCCCAGCATTTT
TRBV6-5,14,NA,NA,TRBJ1-1,CASSYSGDEREAFF,TGTGCCAGCAGTTACTCGGGAGACGAGAGGGAAGCTTTCTTT
TRBV4-1,15,NA,NA,TRBJ2-1,CASSLSVRSYNEQFF,TGCGCCAGCAGCCTTTCTGTCCGCTCCTACAATGAGCAGTTCTTC
TRBV6-1,14,NA,NA,TRBJ2-3,CASSEMTGVDTQYF,TGTGCCAGCAGTGAAATGACCGGGGTTGATACGCAGTATTTT
TRBV5-3,17,TRBD1,few,TRBJ1-6,CARSRDREDLDHSPLHF,TGTGCCAGAAGCCGGGACAGGGAAGACTTAGATCATTCACCCCTCCACTTT
TRBV10-3,14,NA,NA,TRBJ2-6,CAIMGSSGANVLTF,TGTGCCATCATGGGGAGCTCTGGGGCCAACGTCCTGACTTTC
TRBV6-5,14,NA,NA,TRBJ1-1,CASSPAGLRTEAFF,TGTGCCAGCAGTCCCGCCGGGTTACGGACTGAAGCTTTCTTT
TRBV27,14,NA,NA,TRBJ2-1,CASIADISYNEQFF,TGTGCCAGCATCGCCGACATCTCCTACAATGAGCAGTTCTTC
TRBV29-1,15,TRBD1,NA,TRBJ2-5,CSVEDGRGRTETQYF,TGCAGCGTTGAAGATGGCAGGGGGCGAACCGAAACCCAGTACTTC
TRBV6-6,15,NA,NA,TRBJ2-1,CASTIALGLENEQFF,TGTGCCAGCACGATAGCACTCGGGCTTGAGAATGAGCAGTTCTTC
TRBV27,15,NA,NA,TRBJ2-7,CASRVVIANTYEQYF,TGTGCCAGCAGGGTCGTCATAGCGAATACGTACGAGCAGTACTTC
TRBV9,13,NA,NA,TRBJ2-7,CASSEGGTYEQYF,TGTGCCAGCAGCGAGGGGGGAACCTACGAGCAGTACTTC
TRBV19,14,NA,NA,TRBJ1-1,CASSPQGYDTEAFF,TGTGCCAGTAGTCCACAGGGATATGACACTGAAGCTTTCTTT
TRBV6-6,13,NA,NA,TRBJ2-7,CASSDYMRYEQYF,TGTGCCAGCAGTGATTACATGAGATACGAGCAGTACTTC
TRBV28,13,TRBD1,NA,TRBJ2-7,CASSPGTALEQYF,TGTGCCAGCAGTCCCGGGACAGCGCTCGAGCAGTACTTC
TRBV29-1,16,NA,NA,TRBJ2-6,CSVFDRSLKVANVLTF,TGCAGCGTCTTTGACAGATCGCTGAAGGTGGCCAACGTCCTGACTTTC
TRBV10-3,17,NA,NA,TRBJ2-7,CAISEGFEPLPLYEQYF,TGTGCCATCAGTGAAGGGTTCGAGCCACTTCCCCTCTACGAGCAGTACTTC
TRBV27,14,NA,NA,TRBJ2-1,CASSSTVTGDEQFF,TGTGCCAGCAGTTCCACAGTGACGGGGGATGAGCAGTTCTTC
TRBV5-6,15,TRBD1,NA,TRBJ1-5,CASSLAGQGAQPQHF,TGTGCCAGCAGCTTGGCGGGACAGGGGGCTCAGCCCCAGCATTTT
TRBV2,15,TRBD1,NA,TRBJ2-6,CVIGTGYPGANVLTF,TGTGTTATCGGGACAGGGTATCCTGGGGCCAACGTCCTGACTTTC
TRBV27,15,NA,NA,TRBJ1-4,CASSSLRHNNEKLFF,TGTGCCAGCAGTTCCCTACGACACAATAATGAAAAACTGTTTTTT
TRBV5-1,14,TRBD1,NA,TRBJ1-6,CASSQGQVRVPLHF,TGCGCCAGCAGCCAAGGACAGGTTCGGGTTCCCCTCCACTTT
TRBV12-5,12,NA,NA,TRBJ1-1,CASGFTYTEAFF,TGTGCTAGTGGTTTCACCTACACTGAAGCTTTCTTT
TRBV11-2,16,TRBD2,NA,TRBJ2-5,CASSMGWGGEGETQYF,TGTGCCAGCAGTATGGGATGGGGCGGGGAGGGTGAGACCCAGTACTTC
TRBV18,19,TRBD1,NA,TRBJ2-6,CASSRRDRGPFSGANVLTF,TGTGCCAGCTCACGTAGGGACAGAGGCCCATTCTCTGGGGCCAACGTCCTGACTTTC
TRBV6-6,14,NA,NA,TRBJ1-5,CASMGGAIGQPQHF,TGTGCCAGCATGGGAGGGGCGATAGGTCAGCCCCAGCATTTT
TRBV11-3,15,NA,NA,TRBJ1-2,CASSLESEGPYGYTF,TGTGCCAGCAGCTTAGAATCAGAGGGGCCCTATGGCTACACCTTC
TRBV28,15,NA,NA,TRBJ1-1,CASSYRARRQPEAFF,TGTGCCAGCAGTTACAGGGCCCGTAGACAACCTGAAGCTTTCTTT
TRBV7-6,15,TRBD1,NA,TRBJ1-5,CASSLSEGQYQPQHF,TGTGCCAGCAGCTTGTCCGAGGGACAGTATCAGCCCCAGCATTTT
TRBV5-4,15,NA,NA,TRBJ2-3,CASTLLGTGTDTQYF,TGTGCCAGCACCTTACTGGGGACGGGCACAGATACGCAGTATTTT
TRBV2,15,NA,NA,TRBJ1-5,CASRRDPYGNQPQHF,TGTGCCAGCAGGAGGGACCCCTACGGCAATCAGCCCCAGCATTTT
TRBV9,14,NA,NA,TRBJ1-1,CASSPDSSPTEAFF,TGTGCCAGCAGCCCGGACTCTTCCCCCACTGAAGCTTTCTTT
TRBV27,15,TRBD1,NA,TRBJ2-7,CATSQDRGPTYEQYF,TGTGCCACCTCTCAGGACAGGGGGCCAACCTACGAGCAGTACTTC